This passage covers 11 T cell receptor beta chains from one sample sequenced in a study of response to subunit inactivated influenza vaccine. TCRdb recomputed calls from the RT-PCR reads with MiXCR, one row per CDR3 protein. There are roughly 290,000 distinct CDR3 sequences in the sample; 21% occur only once, and 10% to 13% lies in the top ten. Material: PBMCs from blood, obtained less than 22 months after vaccination. The receptor set was obtained from a man aged 45 to 75 who received an inactivated influenza vaccine.

V gene TRBV7-9 combines with J gene TRBJ1-2; D gene unclear. Between the trimmed V and J ends, which lost 1 base and 2 bases, there was a span of 8 bases. Germline CDR1 SEHNR, CDR2 FQNEAQ (reference sequence). This CDR3 contains 14 residues. CDR3: CASSLGVSNYGYTF. In DNA, the CDR3 is TGTGCCAGCAGCTTAGGAGTGTCCAACTATGGCTACACCTTC. Complete variable domain (other parts from reference TRBV7-9 and TRBJ1-2): DTGVSQNPRHKITKRGQNVTFRCDPISEHNRLYWYRQTLGQGPEFLTYFQNEAQLEKSRLLSDRFSAERPKGSFSTLEIQRTEQGDSAMYLCASSLGVSNYGYTFGSGTRLTVV.

This clonotype was detected a few times. The chain recombines TRBV7-9 with TRBJ1-5, with a tentative D call TRBD1 (5 bases). Germline V gives CDR1 SEHNR, CDR2 FQNEAQ (reference sequence). V lost 11 bases and J 2 bases, leaving 13 bases between the germline ends. The CDR3 spans 13 residues. The CDR3 region has the DNA TGTGCCGGCTCGGGACGGGGCAATCAGCCCCAGCATTTT. Translation gives CAGSGRGNQPQHF. Looking up the rest from reference TRBV7-9 and TRBJ1-5 gives the full variable domain: DTGVSQNPRHKITKRGQNVTFRCDPISEHNRLYWYRQTLGQGPEFLTYFQNEAQLEKSRLLSDRFSAERPKGSFSTLEIQRTEQGDSAMYLCAGSGRGNQPQHFGDGTRLSIL.

This clonotype has only a few counts. At one of its ends the junction is not consistent with the germline gene, which may arise from a read error. The V gene is TRBV7-7, the J gene TRBJ2-1, with D hard to call. The CDR3 length is 13 residues. From germline, CDR1 is SSHAT and CDR2 FNYEAQ (reference sequence). CDR3 DNA sequence: TGTGCTAGCAGCCACGGTTCGTTCTATGAGCAGTTCTTC. This sequence encodes CASSHGSFYEQFF.

V and J are TRBV28 and TRBJ1-1; weak D call: TRBD1 (6 bases). The CDR3 spans 14 residues. In germline, CDR1 is MDHEN, CDR2 SYDVKM. The V end was cut by 6 bases, the J end by 3 bases, with 14 bases between. This CDR3 reads CASRIPQGYTEAFF. CDR3 nucleotide sequence: TGTGCCAGCAGGATCCCCCAGGGGTACACTGAAGCTTTCTTT.

Turning to this clonotype: A read error may account for a junction end that differs from germline. This sequence joins TRBV23-1 and TRBJ1-5; D is undetermined. TRBV23-1 is known as an ORF, though its function is uncertain. The CDR3 covers 12 residues. CDR3 sequence reads: CASIHRQSAPAF. CDR3 coding DNA: TGCGCCAGCATCCATAGGCAATCAGCCCCAGCATTT.

In this sample, this clonotype turned up a few times. The V and J genes are TRBV2 and TRBJ2-1; D assignment may be TRBD1 or TRBD2 (5 bases each). Trimming took off 4 bases at V and 1 base at J, with 8 bases between the two ends. The CDR3 contains 14 residues. Germline CDR1 reads SNHLY; CDR2 reads FYNNEI. The DNA of the CDR3 is TGTGCCAGCAGTGCCAGGGAGTCCTACAATGAGCAGTTCTTC. This translates into CASSARESYNEQFF.

In this sample, this clonotype turned up a few times. The rearrangement uses TRBV12-3 or TRBV12-4 and TRBJ1-3; a possible D gene is TRBD1 (6 bases). The CDR3 contains 16 residues. V gave up 3 bases and J gave up 3 bases, with 15 bases separating them. CDR3 sequence: CASSFLGTLYGNTIYF. The DNA for the CDR3 is TGTGCCAGCAGTTTTCTCGGGACATTGTATGGAAACACCATATATTTT.

V usage is TRBV29-1 and J usage is TRBJ2-3; no definite D call. The V gene lost 8 bases and the J gene lost 4 bases, with 7 bases spanning the gap. Germline assignment: CDR1 SQVTM and CDR2 ANQGSEA. The CDR3 is 10 amino acids. CDR3: CSHVSDTQYF. Here the CDR3 DNA reads TGCAGCCACGTGTCAGATACGCAGTATTTT.

This clonotype was counted between two and nine times. The genes are TRBV6-1 and TRBJ1-3, with D perhaps matching TRBD1 (5 bases). The V gene lost 7 bases and the J gene lost 5 bases, with 18 bases spanning the gap. The CDR3 has 15 amino acids. Germline CDR1 and CDR2: MNHNS and SASEGT. The CDR3 region has the DNA TGTGCCAGCACTACGTCCATGGGGGAGCGAAACACCATATATTTT. Amino acid sequence: CASTTSMGERNTIYF.

This clonotype was picked up a small number of times. The junction and the germline gene differ at one end; a read error may be behind it. The gene calls are TRBV20-1 and TRBJ1-2; weak D call: TRBD1 (6 bases). Germline V lookup: CDR1 DFQATT, CDR2 SNEGSKA (reference sequence). The CDR3 has 13 residues. CDR3 sequence: CSARDRSNYGYTF. In DNA, the CDR3 is TGCAGTGCCAGAGACAGGTCCAACTATGGCTACACCTTC.

The CDR3 DNA reads TGTGCCAGCAGACCGGTGGCGGGAGGCTTCTACGAGCAGTACTTC. Translation: CASRPVAGGFYEQYF. The V call is TRBV7-2, the J call TRBJ2-7; TRBD2 matches at 8 bases. CDR1 SGHTA and CDR2 FQGNSA come from the germline V gene. V dropped 6 bases and J dropped 3; count of bases not matched to a gene: 10. This CDR3 has 15 amino acids.